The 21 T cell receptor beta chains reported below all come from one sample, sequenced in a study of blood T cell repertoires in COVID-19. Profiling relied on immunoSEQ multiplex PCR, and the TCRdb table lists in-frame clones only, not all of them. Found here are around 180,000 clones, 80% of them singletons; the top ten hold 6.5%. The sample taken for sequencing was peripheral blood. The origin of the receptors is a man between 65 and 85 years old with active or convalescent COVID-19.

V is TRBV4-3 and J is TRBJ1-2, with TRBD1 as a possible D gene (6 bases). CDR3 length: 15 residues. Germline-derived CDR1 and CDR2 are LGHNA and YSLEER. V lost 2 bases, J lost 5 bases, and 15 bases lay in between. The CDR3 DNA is TGCGCCAGCAGCCAAAGTGGGGGCGTCGGGTATGGCTACACCTTC. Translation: CASSQSGGVGYGYTF.

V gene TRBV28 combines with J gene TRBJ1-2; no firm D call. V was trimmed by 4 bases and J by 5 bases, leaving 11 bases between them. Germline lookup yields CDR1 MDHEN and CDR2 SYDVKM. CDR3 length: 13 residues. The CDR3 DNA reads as TGTGCCAGCAGTTCCACAGCTCTTTATGGCTACACCTTC. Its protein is CASSSTALYGYTF.

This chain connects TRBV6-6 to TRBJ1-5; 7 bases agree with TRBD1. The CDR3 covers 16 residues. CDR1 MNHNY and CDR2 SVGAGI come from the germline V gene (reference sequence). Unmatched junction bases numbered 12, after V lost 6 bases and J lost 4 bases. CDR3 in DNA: TGTGCCAGCAGGGGGACAGCCAAAGCCTTTAATCAGCCCCAGCATTTT. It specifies CASRGTAKAFNQPQHF.

The CDR3 coding sequence is TGCAGCGTTGAAGTCCAGGCCAAAAACATTCAGTACTTC. Translation: CSVEVQAKNIQYF. The V and J genes are TRBV29-1 and TRBJ2-4; D not resolved. Between the trimmed V and J ends, which lost 1 base and 1 base, there was a span of 5 bases. Germline loops: CDR1 SQVTM, CDR2 ANQGSEA. This CDR3 has 13 residues. Based on the CDR3 plus reference TRBV29-1 and TRBJ2-4, the full variable domain is SAVISQKPSRDICQRGTSLTIQCQVDSQVTMMFWYRQQPGQSLTLIATANQGSEATYESGFVIDKFPISRPNLTFSTLTVSNMSPEDSSIYLCSVEVQAKNIQYFGAGTRLSVL.

The CDR3 region is CSASRTGGMETQYF. The CDR3 bases are TGCAGTGCTAGTCGGACAGGGGGAATGGAGACCCAGTACTTC. This rearrangement joins TRBV20-1 to TRBJ2-5; TRBD1 matches 10 bases. The CDR3 extends over 14 amino acids. Germline lookup yields CDR1 DFQATT and CDR2 SNEGSKA (reference sequence). Trimming cost V 3 bases and J 5 bases; bases outside gene matches: 6.

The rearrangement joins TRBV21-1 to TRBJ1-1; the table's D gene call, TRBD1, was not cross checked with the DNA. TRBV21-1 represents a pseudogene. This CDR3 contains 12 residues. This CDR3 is CASTVGGTGSFF. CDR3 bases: TGTGCCAGCACCGTTGGGGGGACAGGGTCTTTCTTT.

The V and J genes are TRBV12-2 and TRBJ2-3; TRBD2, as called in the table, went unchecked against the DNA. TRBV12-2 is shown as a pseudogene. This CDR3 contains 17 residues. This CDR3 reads CASRLVRNSGAPDTQYF. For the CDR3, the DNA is TGTGCAAGTCGCTTAGTCCGGAATAGCGGGGCCCCAGATACGCAGTATTTT.

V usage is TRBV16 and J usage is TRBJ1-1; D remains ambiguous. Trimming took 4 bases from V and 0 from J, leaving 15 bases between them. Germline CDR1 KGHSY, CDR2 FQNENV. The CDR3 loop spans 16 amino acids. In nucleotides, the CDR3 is TGTGCCAGCAGCCCAATCCCGGGTACGTTGAACACTGAAGCTTTCTTT. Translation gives CASSPIPGTLNTEAFF.

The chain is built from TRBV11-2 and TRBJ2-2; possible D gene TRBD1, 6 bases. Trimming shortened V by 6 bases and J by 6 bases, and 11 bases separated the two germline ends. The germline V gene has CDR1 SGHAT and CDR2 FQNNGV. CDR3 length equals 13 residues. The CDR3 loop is CASRHGQPGELFF. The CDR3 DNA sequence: TGTGCCAGCAGACATGGACAGCCCGGGGAGCTGTTTTTT.

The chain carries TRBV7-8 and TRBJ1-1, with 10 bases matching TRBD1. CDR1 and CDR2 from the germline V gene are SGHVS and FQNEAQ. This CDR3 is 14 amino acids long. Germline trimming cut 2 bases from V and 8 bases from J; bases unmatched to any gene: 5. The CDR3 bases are TGTGCCAGCAGCTTAATGGGACAGGGGAGGGAAGCTTTCTTT. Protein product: CASSLMGQGREAFF.

The CDR3 DNA follows: TGTGCCAGCAGCCAAGGGGGGGGGTCAAATTCACCCCTCCACTTT. Translated: CASSQGGGSNSPLHF. The V and J genes are TRBV3-1 (or the pseudogene TRBV3-2) and TRBJ1-6, with D tentatively TRBD1 (5 bases). Per germline, CDR1 LGHDT and CDR2 YNNKEL (reference sequence). This CDR3 has 15 amino acids. The ends were cut back, 1 base at V and 7 bases at J, with 11 bases in the middle.

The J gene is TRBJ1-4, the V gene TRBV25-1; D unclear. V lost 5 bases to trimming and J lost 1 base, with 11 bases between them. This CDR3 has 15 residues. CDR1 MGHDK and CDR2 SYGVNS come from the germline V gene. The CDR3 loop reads CASSRSRVTNEKLFF. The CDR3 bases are TGTGCCAGCAGTCGTTCGCGGGTAACTAATGAAAAACTGTTTTTT.

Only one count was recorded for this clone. As DNA, the CDR3 is TGTGCCAGCAGTGAATCGGGGGGGAGCTGGCTCGGGCCCCAGCATTTT. Amino acids: CASSESGGSWLGPQHF. The gene calls are TRBV25-1 and TRBJ1-5; D might be TRBD1 (5 bases). The V gene lost 1 base and the J gene lost 9 bases, with 19 bases spanning the gap. Germline CDR1 reads MGHDK; CDR2 reads SYGVNS. This CDR3 is built from 16 residues. The whole variable domain, filled in from reference TRBV25-1 and TRBJ1-5, reads EADIYQTPRYLVIGTGKKITLECSQTMGHDKMYWYQQDPGMELHLIHYSYGVNSTEKGDLSSESTVSRIRTEHFPLTLESARPSHTSQYLCASSESGGSWLGPQHFGDGTRLSIL.

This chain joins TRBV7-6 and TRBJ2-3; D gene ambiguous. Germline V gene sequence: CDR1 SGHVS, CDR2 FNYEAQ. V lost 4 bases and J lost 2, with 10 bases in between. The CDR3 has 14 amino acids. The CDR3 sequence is CASSSQTYTDTQYF. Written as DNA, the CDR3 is TGTGCCAGCAGCTCCCAAACCTACACAGATACGCAGTATTTT. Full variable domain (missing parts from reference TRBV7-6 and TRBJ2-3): GAGVSQSPRYKVTKRGQDVALRCDPISGHVSLYWYRQALGQGPEFLTYFNYEAQQDKSGLPNDRFSAERPEGSISTLTIQRTEQRDSAMYRCASSSQTYTDTQYFGPGTRLTVL.

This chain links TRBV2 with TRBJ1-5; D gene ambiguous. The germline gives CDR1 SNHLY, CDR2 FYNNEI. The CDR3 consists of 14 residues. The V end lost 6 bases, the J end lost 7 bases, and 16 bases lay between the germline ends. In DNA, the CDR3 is TGTGCCAGCAGGGCGCTAACTAGGCAACAGCCCCAGCATTTT. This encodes CASRALTRQQPQHF.

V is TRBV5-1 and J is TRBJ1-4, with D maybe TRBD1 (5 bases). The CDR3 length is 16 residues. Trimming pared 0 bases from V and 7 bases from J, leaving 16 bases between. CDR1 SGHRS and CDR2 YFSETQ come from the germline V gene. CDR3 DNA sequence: TGCGCCAGCAGCTTGGCCGGGAGGCCGGGGGTTGAAAAACTGTTTTTT. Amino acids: CASSLAGRPGVEKLFF.

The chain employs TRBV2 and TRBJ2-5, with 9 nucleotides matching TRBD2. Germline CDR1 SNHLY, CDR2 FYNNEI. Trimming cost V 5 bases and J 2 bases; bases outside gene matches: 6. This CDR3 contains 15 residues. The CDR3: CASSQTSGLQETQYF. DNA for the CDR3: TGTGCCAGCAGTCAGACTAGCGGACTACAAGAGACCCAGTACTTC.

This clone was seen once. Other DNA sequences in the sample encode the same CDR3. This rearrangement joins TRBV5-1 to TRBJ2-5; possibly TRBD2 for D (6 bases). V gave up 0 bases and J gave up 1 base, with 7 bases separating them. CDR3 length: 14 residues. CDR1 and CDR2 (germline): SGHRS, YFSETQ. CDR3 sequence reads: CASSLGGVQETQYF. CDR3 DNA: TGCGCCAGCAGCTTGGGCGGGGTCCAAGAGACCCAGTACTTC.

The CDR3 region is CASSLAGMNTF. In nucleotides, the CDR3 is TGTGCCAGCAGCTTGGCGGGGATGAACACCTTC. The chain uses TRBV5-4 and TRBJ1-2; D is ambiguous. Germline CDR1 and CDR2: SGHNT and YYREEE (reference sequence). Trimming pared 0 bases from V and 12 bases from J, leaving 9 bases between. CDR3 length equals 11 residues.

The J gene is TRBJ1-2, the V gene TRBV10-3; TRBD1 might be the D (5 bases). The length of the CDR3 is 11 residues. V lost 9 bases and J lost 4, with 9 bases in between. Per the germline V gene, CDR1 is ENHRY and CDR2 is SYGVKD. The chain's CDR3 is CAIGTSYGYTF. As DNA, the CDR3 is TGTGCCATTGGGACTTCCTATGGCTACACCTTC.

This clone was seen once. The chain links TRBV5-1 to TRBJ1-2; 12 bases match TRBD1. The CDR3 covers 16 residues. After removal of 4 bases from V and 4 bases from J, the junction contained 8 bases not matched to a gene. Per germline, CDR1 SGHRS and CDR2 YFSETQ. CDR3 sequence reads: CASSPSPGQGAYGYTF. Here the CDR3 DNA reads TGCGCCAGCAGCCCTTCACCGGGACAGGGGGCCTATGGCTACACCTTC.